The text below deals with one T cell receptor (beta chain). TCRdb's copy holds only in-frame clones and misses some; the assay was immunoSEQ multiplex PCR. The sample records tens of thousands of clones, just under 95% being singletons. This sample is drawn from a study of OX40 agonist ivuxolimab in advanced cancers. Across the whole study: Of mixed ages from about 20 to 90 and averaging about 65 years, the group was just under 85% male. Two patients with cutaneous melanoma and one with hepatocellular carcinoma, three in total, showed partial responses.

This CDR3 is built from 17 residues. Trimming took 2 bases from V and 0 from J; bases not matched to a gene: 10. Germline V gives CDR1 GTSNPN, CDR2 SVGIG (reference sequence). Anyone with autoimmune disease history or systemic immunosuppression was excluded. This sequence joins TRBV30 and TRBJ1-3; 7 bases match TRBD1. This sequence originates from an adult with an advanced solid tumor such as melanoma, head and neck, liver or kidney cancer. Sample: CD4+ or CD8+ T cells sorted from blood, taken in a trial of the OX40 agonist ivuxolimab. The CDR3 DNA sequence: TGTGCCTGGAGTTCTTGGGGAGGGACAGCCTCTGGAAACACCATATATTTT. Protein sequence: CAWSSWGGTASGNTIYF.